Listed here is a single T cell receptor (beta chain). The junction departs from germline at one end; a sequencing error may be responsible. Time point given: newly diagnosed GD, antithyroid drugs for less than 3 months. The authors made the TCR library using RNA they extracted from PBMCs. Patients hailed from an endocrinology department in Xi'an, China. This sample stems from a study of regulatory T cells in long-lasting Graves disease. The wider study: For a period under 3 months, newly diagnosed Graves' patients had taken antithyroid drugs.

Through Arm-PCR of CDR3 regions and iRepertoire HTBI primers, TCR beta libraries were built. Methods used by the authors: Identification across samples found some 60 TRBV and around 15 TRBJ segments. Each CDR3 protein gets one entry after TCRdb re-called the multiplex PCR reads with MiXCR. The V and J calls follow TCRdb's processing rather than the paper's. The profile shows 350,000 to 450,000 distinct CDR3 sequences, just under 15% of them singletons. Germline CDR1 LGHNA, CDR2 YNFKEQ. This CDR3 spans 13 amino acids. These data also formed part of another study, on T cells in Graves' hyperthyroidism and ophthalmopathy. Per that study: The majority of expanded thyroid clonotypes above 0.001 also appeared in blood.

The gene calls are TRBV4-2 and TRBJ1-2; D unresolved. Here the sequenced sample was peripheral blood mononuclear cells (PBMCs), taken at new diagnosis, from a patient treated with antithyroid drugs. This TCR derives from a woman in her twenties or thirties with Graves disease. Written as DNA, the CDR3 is TGTGCCAGCAGCCAAGAAGTCGAGGGTGGCTGCACCTTC. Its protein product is CASSQEVEGGCTF.